This TCR beta chain was identified in a study of cytomegalovirus exposure and HLA in healthy donors (dated by TCRdb to the late 2010s). In the study overall: In an earlier analysis of approximately 640 of the donors, roughly 300 Gb of sequence data and 117 million unique TCR beta sequences from roughly 180 million T cells were reported. Approximately 300 gigabases of sequencing data and 70 million to 95 million unique TCR sequences made up an early release that covered 500 to 650 HLA-typed donors. Of the approximately 400 genotyped donors, roughly 76% were placed in the genetic ancestry cluster associated with self-reported Caucasian donors. The aim of the study was to test whether cataloging public T cell receptors could identify signatures of past pathogen exposure. Using immunosequencing, the study profiled T cell repertoires from 500 to 800 subjects and related those repertoires to cytomegalovirus serostatus. In addition to the first cohort of 666 subjects, a separate validation cohort of about 120 different subjects was used. The study combined high-throughput TCR immunosequencing, statistical association of individual TCRs with disease status, and machine learning to predict cytomegalovirus infection status. A later analysis re-analyzed previously published TCR beta repertoires from hundreds of donors and added high-resolution HLA genotyping to study TCR occurrence patterns. Rather than using new phenotypic data, the later analysis identified candidate immune exposures from TCR beta sequences and from how often those sequences occurred across donors. To decide whether each TCR beta V gene segment behaved as functional or pseudogenic, an earlier analysis of approximately 590 of the donors relied on high-throughput TCR beta sequencing. Donor age, sex, ethnicity and CMV serostatus were compiled alongside the repertoire data. Genome-wide SNP genotypes for about 65% of the roughly 670 donors were used in a later genetic analysis, which treated that subset as a discovery cohort. Every repertoire in the discovery cohort had been generated on one and the same sequencing platform. HLA typing included class I and class II loci at four-digit resolution. The number of donors typed differed by locus, with roughly 629-640 for A, B, C, DRB1 and DQB1, 522 for DQA1, over 600 for DPA1, and some 440 for DPB1. A few DR-DQ haplotypes were treated as single units for association and clustering because of strong linkage in the cohort. Across about 380 genotyped donors of the cohort, an average of roughly 250,000 unique TCR beta nucleotide sequences per donor were sequenced, and around 19% of those sequences were non-productive. Beyond this particular receptor, the publication reports: The presence/absence analyses assumed that sequencing depth was roughly uniform across donors, and that assumption may not be true. The earlier analysis of 450 to 700 of the donors excluded fewer than 20 rarely observed V segments, including chromosome 9 orphons, because counts were too low. Correlated functional status among segregating V segments might be attributable to linkage disequilibrium, but an unknown experimental factor could not be ruled out. Some IMGT-functional V segments, including TRBV6-2 and TRBV6-3, could not be distinguished by the 87-base-pair reads and were therefore excluded. In this cohort, only TCR beta chains were sequenced, and detectable features were limited by the absence of alpha or paired-chain data. A later analysis associated 16,951 TCR beta sequences with specific HLA alleles at a false discovery rate of 0.05. The authors suggested that the approach could potentially be extended to other disease states and immunological phenotypes. A group of highly shared sequence variants was considered likely to be a technical artifact of the sequencing pipeline. Several of the top co-occurrence clusters appeared to be linked to parvovirus B19, influenza, CMV and Epstein-Barr virus, according to a later analysis. CMV serostatus was the only immune exposure information available for the cohort. HLA typing was unavailable for some donors at each locus, so association tests used only the typed subset. While some public TCRs were present in many individuals, most TCR sequences turned up only very rarely across donors. When HLA alleles, especially DR and DQ, strongly co-occurred, attributing TCR associations to individual alleles was difficult. An earlier analysis of around 500 of the donors showed that most TCR beta V segments appeared in productive rearrangements either about 87% or about 30% of the time, which broadly matched IMGT annotations. According to a later genetic analysis, donors in an Asian-associated ancestry cluster had fewer N-insertions in productive TCRs than the roughly 700-donor mean. A later analysis found that TCR association rates varied across HLA loci, with DRB1 alleles showing the most associated TCRs and HLA-C alleles the fewest. In the study, about 150 TCR beta chains were listed as associated with cytomegalovirus. According to a later analysis, most CMV-associated TCR beta chains appeared to be HLA-restricted, and the HLA associations seemed to be driven largely by CMV exposure. The classifier was reported to diagnose cytomegalovirus status with high specificity and sensitivity in both the original cohort and the validation cohort. An association between a missense DCLRE1C variant and V-gene and J-gene trimming of TCR beta chains was found in a later genetic analysis and replicated in an independent cohort. A further reported finding was that TCR beta sequences accurately predicted the HLA-A and HLA-B alleles for most subjects in the first cohort. In vitro tests confirmed that three of the cytomegalovirus-associated TCR beta chains recognize cytomegalovirus antigens. In a later analysis, HLA-associated TCR beta chains were found to be more clonally expanded and to have lower generation probabilities than equally common non-associated chains.

The sample holds one count of this clone. What this receptor recognizes is not known. Per-base quality was not reported, and no clone a single base away is much larger than it. Distinct nucleotide sequences in the sample also encode this CDR3. The cohort comprised under 700 healthy bone marrow donors. All cohort members were sampled while nominally healthy, although unrecorded immune exposures were likely present. The donor was CMV seronegative and was included in the group of a few hundred seronegative cohort members. A peripheral blood sample was provided by each donor, and peripheral blood mononuclear cells were used for TCR beta sequencing. Genomic DNA was extracted from the blood cell samples with the Qiagen DNeasy Blood Extraction Kit. Libraries were made using the immunoSEQ multiplex PCR assay. The multiplex PCR relied on a mix of 60 forward primers for TCR Vbeta segments and 13 reverse primers for TCR Jbeta segments. Amplification of the CDR3 region of rearranged TCR beta genes was performed with a multiplex PCR assay on genomic DNA. The Illumina HiSeq System was used to sequence the amplified TCR beta libraries as 87-base-pair reads. In the authors' own workflow: Across the roughly 700 repertoires, a later analysis counted tens of millions of unique TCR beta chains, around 10 million of which were shared by at least two donors. A nearest-neighbor algorithm error-corrected the raw reads and collapsed the reads into unique sequences, merging closely related sequences to remove PCR and sequencing errors. Alignment of CDR3 sequences to IMGT reference sequences was used to assign V, D and J gene segments. Each retained sequence needed at least a six-nucleotide match to both a V gene segment and a J gene segment. Rearrangements were called productive when the CDR3 lacked stop codons and stayed in frame with V and J; all others were non-productive. CDR3 was defined by IMGT convention, running from the second conserved V-encoded cysteine to the conserved J-encoded phenylalanine. The earlier analysis of 550 to 650 of the donors excluded any sequence lacking an unambiguous match to a single V gene segment. In an earlier analysis of several hundred of the donors, V segments were called functional above 56.7% productive rearrangements and were called segregating when the between-donor standard deviation exceeded 5%. A statistical classification framework was developed to diagnose cytomegalovirus status using the catalog of TCR beta chain sequences. V and J gene assignment, in a later analysis, came from comparing TCR nucleotide sequences with IMGT/GENE-DB human TR gene sequences. The TCRdist pipeline was used in a later analysis to assign CDR3 sequences and most-parsimonious VDJ recombination scenarios. In a later analysis, every TCR beta chain was defined by the combination of its CDR3 amino acid sequence and its V-gene family, and reads without a unique V-gene family were dropped. In a later analysis, approximately 590 highly shared, low-generation-probability nucleotide sequences were removed to address suspected cross-contamination and a sequencing artifact. In a later analysis, a clonal expansion index was calculated for each public chain from normalized within-repertoire ranks of inferred template counts. In a later analysis, generation probabilities were computed using a VDJ recombination model fitted to out-of-frame rearrangements, and the results were checked against IGoR. In a later analysis, TCR-TCR, TCR-HLA and TCR-CMV co-occurrence was scored with hypergeometric tests, and a repertoire-size bias correction was applied to TCR pairs. A later analysis estimated false discovery rates by permuting HLA or CMV assignments 20 times. A later analysis grouped co-occurring TCRs with DBSCAN, adding TCRdist sequence similarity when clustering within HLA-allele-positive subsets. Repertoires with fewer than 30,000 or more than 120,000 public chains, plus five repertoires with anomalous nucleotide sharing, were excluded from co-occurrence clustering. This immuneACCESS table, as held by TCRdb, lists in-frame sequences with V and J called but not all clones. Of the missing ones, under half trace to an unresolved V gene in checked studies; the others have no known cause. That table supplies the V and J calls and clone size; D and trimming were determined from the DNA. The sample profile shows 150,000 to 200,000 clones; approximately 81% of them were found once. The ten largest clones add up to 0.2% to 0.3% of the sample.

Trimming at the junction amounts to 5 bases on V and 5 bases on J, and the germline ends lie 11 bases apart. The CDR3 numbers 14 residues from cysteine through phenylalanine. This entry keeps only the CDR3 DNA: 42 bases, framed from base 1. According to the germline V gene, CDR1 reads SGHRS and CDR2 reads YFSETQ. The V and J genes are TRBV5-1 and TRBJ1-6; the D gene is unclear. What was sequenced was PBMCs. This TCR was recovered from a boy between 10 and 17 years old in good health and CMV-seronegative. At the DNA level, the sequence is TGCGCCAGCAGTTTGCTCGGGGATAATTCACCCCTCCACTTT. It codes for CASSLLGDNSPLHF.